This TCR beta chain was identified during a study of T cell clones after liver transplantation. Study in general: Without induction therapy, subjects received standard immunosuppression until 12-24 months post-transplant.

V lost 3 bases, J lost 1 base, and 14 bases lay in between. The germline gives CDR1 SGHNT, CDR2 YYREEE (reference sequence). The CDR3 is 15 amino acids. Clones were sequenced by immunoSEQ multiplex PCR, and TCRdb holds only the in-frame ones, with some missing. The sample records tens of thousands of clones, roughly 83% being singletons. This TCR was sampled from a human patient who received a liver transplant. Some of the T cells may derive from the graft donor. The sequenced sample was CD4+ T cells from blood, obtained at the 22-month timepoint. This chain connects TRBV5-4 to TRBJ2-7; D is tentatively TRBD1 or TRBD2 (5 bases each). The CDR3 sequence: CASSSPGRRSYEQYF. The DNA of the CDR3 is TGTGCCAGCAGCTCGCCGGGACGGCGATCCTACGAGCAGTACTTC.